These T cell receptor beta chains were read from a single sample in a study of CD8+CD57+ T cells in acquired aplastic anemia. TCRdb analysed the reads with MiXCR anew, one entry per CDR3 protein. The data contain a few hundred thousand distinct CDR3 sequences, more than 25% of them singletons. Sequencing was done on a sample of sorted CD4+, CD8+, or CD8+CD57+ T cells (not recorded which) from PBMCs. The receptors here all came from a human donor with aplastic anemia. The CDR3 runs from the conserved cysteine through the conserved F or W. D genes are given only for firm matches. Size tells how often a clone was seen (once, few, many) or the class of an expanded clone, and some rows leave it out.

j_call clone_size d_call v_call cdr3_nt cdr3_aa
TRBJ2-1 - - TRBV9 TGTGCCAGCAGCGTAGCGAATAGCCCAGGGAATGAGCAGTTCTTC CASSVANSPGNEQFF
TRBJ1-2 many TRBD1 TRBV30 TGTGCCTGGGACAGGGTCAGTGGCTACACCTTC CAWDRVSGYTF
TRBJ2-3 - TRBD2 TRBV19 TGTGCCAGTGGTATAGCGGGAGCCGATACGCAGTATTTT CASGIAGADTQYF
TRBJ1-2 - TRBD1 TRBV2 TGTGCCAGCAGTGTTCAGGGACAGGGGGATGGCTACACCTTC CASSVQGQGDGYTF
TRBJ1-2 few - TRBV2 TGTGCCAGCAGTCCATGGGCCCCTAACTATGGCTACACCTTC CASSPWAPNYGYTF
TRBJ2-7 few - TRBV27 TGTGCCAGCAGTAGAGGGTTCCTACCATCCTACGAGCAGTACTTC CASSRGFLPSYEQYF
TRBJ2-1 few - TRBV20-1 TGCAGTGCTAGTGTGGATGAGCAGTTCTTC CSASVDEQFF
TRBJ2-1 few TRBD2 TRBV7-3 TGTGCCAGCAGCTTTACTAGCGGGAGGTCCTACAATGAGCAGTTCTTC CASSFTSGRSYNEQFF
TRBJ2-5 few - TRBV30 TGTGCCTGGAGTGTTGGCGGCCCCCAAGAGACCCAGTACTTC CAWSVGGPQETQYF
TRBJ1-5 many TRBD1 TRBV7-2 TGTGCCAGCAGCTCACGACAGGGCGATCAGCCCCAGCATTTT CASSSRQGDQPQHF
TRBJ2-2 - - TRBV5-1 TGCGCCAGCAGCTTGTTAGGCAGCCCTTTAAACACCGGGGAGCTGTTTTTT CASSLLGSPLNTGELFF
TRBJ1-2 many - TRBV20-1 TGCAGTGTCCTACTGGGGAGGTATGGCTACACCTTC CSVLLGRYGYTF
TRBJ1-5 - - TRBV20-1 TGCAGTGCTAGAGATCTCGGCAGTGATAGCAATCAGCCCCAGCATTTT CSARDLGSDSNQPQHF
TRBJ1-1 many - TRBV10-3 TGTGCCATCTCCGGCAACATGAACACTGAAGCTTTCTTT CAISGNMNTEAFF
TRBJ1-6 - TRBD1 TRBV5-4 TGTGCCAGCAGCTCCCCCGGACAGGGGGAAAATTCACCCCTCCACTTT CASSSPGQGENSPLHF
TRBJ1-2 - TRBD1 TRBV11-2 TGTGCCAGCAGTCTTAAGGGGGCGCAGGGCTACACCTTC CASSLKGAQGYTF
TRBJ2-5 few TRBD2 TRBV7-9 TGTGCCAGCAGCTTATCTATAGCGACTAGCGGGATGAAGACCCAGTACTTC CASSLSIATSGMKTQYF
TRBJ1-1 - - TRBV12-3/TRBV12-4 TGTGCCAGCAGTTTAGGTCTCCAGAACACTGAAGCTTTCTTT CASSLGLQNTEAFF
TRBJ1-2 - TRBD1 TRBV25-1 TGTGCCTCCACCTCTGGGACAGGGTTCGGCTACACCTTC CASTSGTGFGYTF
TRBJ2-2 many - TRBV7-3 TGTGCCAGCAGCCACTCCTGGGATACCGGGGAGCTGTTTTTT CASSHSWDTGELFF
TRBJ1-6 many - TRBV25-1 TGTGCCAGCAGTTACCGGGCCGGGAATTCACCCCTCCACTTT CASSYRAGNSPLHF
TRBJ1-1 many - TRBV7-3 TGTGCCAGCGCTTCGGCGGTGAACACTGAAGCTTTCTTT CASASAVNTEAFF
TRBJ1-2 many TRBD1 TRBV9 TGTGCCAGCAGCGTCTCACAGGGGCTGAATGGCTACACCTTC CASSVSQGLNGYTF
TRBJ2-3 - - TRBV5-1 TGCGCCAGCAGCTTGGCCTCCCTCCTGGGGGATACGCAGTATTTT CASSLASLLGDTQYF
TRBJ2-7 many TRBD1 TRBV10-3 TGTGCCATCAGTGTATCACAGGGGAGCTCCTACGAGCAGTACTTC CAISVSQGSSYEQYF
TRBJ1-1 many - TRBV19 TGTGCCAGTAGTATAGATACGGGCACGGGGACTGAAGCTTTCTTT CASSIDTGTGTEAFF
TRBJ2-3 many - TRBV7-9 TGTGCCAGCAGCTTCTCAGCCACAGATACGCAGTATTTT CASSFSATDTQYF
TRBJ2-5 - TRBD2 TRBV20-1 TGCAGTGCCGCTCGGACTAGCGCGCTAGAGACCCAGTACTTC CSAARTSALETQYF
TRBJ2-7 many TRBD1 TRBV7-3 TGTGCCAGCAGCTCCCGACAGGGGAGCGAGCAGTACTTC CASSSRQGSEQYF
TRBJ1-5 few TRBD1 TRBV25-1 TGTGCCAGCAGTGACGGGACAGGGTTAGATCAGCCCCAGCATTTT CASSDGTGLDQPQHF
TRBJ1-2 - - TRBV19 TGTGCCAGTAGTATAGCAGGAAGGGTCTATGGCTACACCTTC CASSIAGRVYGYTF
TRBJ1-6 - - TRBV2 TGTGCCAGTAAGATGGCAGGGGATTCACCCCTCCACTTT CASKMAGDSPLHF
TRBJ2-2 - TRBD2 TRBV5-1 TGCGCCAGCAGCTTGGATGCGACTAGCGTCACCGGGGAGCTGTTTTTT CASSLDATSVTGELFF
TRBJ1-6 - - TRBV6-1 TGTGCCAGCGGACAGAAAATAAATTCACCCCTCCACTTT CASGQKINSPLHF
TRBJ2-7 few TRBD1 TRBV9 TGTGCCAGCAGCGCCCGGGACAGGAATGGCGAGCAGTACTTC CASSARDRNGEQYF
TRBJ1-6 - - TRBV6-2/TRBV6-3 TGTGCCAGCAGGGGGAAGAGCTCCTATAATTCACCCCTCCACTTT CASRGKSSYNSPLHF
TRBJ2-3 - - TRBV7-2 TGTGCCAGCAGAGAAGCAGGGGCCTCGCAGTACTTT CASREAGASQYF
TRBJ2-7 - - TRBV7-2 TGCGCCAGCAGCTTAGCAGGTGGTGGGACGAACTACGAGCAGTACTTC CASSLAGGGTNYEQYF
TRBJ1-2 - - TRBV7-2 TGTGCCAGCAGCGTCCTCGACAGTCCCCTCTATGGCTACACCTTC CASSVLDSPLYGYTF
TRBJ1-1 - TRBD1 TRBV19 TGTGCCAGTAATACGGGACAGGCTGAAGCTTTCTTT CASNTGQAEAFF
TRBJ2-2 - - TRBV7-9 TGTGCCAGCAGCTCTACTTTTCGGGTCGGGTTTACCGGGGAGCTGTTTTTT CASSSTFRVGFTGELFF
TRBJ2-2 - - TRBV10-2 TGCGCCAGCAGACAGGGTATAGGAAACACCGGGGAGCTGTTTTTT CASRQGIGNTGELFF
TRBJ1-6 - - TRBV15 TGTGCCACCAGGTACCTCCGGGATTCACCCCTCCACTTT CATRYLRDSPLHF
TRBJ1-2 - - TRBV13 TGTGCCAGCAGCTCACAGGGTTCGAGTGGCTACACCTTC CASSSQGSSGYTF
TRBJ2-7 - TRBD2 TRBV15 TGTGCCACCAGCACCAGACTAGCGGAAGAGCAGTACTTC CATSTRLAEEQYF
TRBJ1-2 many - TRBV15 TGTGCCACCAGCACTGGCAGGCCCTACTATGGCTACACCTTC CATSTGRPYYGYTF
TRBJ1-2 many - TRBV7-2 TGCGCCAGCAGCTTTGACAGGCCCTATGGCTACACCTTC CASSFDRPYGYTF
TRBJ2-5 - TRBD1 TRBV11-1 TGTGCCAGCAGCTTGTACCGGGACAGGGGGTTCCAAGAGACCCAGTACTTC CASSLYRDRGFQETQYF
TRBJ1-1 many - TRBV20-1 TGCAGTGCTAGAGATCGCAGGGGATCCGGCACTGAAGCTTTCTTT CSARDRRGSGTEAFF
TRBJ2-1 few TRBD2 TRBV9 TGTGCCAGCAGCGTAGGCGGGGGGACCGACAATGAGCAGTTCTTC CASSVGGGTDNEQFF
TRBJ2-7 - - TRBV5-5 TGTGCCAGCAGCTCGTTTGGGAAGACCTACGAGCAGTACTTC CASSSFGKTYEQYF
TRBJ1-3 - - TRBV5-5 TGTGCCAGCAGCTTGGAGCCACAGAGCTCTGGAAACACCATATATTTT CASSLEPQSSGNTIYF
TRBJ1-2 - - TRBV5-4 TGTGCCAGCAGCTTGGTTTTGGGTTCTATCTCCCATAACTATGGCTACACCTTC CASSLVLGSISHNYGYTF
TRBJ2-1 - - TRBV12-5 TGTGCTAGTGGTTTGGGAGAACGGGTTAGACCCGATGAGCAGTTCTTC CASGLGERVRPDEQFF